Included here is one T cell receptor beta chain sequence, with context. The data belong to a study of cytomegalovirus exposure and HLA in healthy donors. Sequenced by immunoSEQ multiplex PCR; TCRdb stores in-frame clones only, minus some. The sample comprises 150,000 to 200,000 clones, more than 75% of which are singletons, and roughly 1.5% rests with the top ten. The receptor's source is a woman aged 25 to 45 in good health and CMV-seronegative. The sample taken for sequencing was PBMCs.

CDR3 DNA: TGCGCCAGCAGCCCCCTCGGAGCGGGGGCGGGTTACGAGCAGTACTTC. Amino acids: CASSPLGAGAGYEQYF. The J gene is TRBJ2-7, the V gene TRBV5-1; 8 bases agree with TRBD2. CDR1 and CDR2 from the germline V gene are SGHRS and YFSETQ. J was trimmed by 4 bases and V by 4 bases; bases with no gene match: 13. The CDR3 length is 16 residues.